The 16 T cell receptor beta chains presented below share a single source sample, sequenced in a study of blood T cell repertoires in COVID-19. Data came from immunoSEQ multiplex PCR; TCRdb stores just in-frame clones and leaves some out. This repertoire shows 200,000 to 250,000 clones, about 80% found once; its top ten account for roughly 4.6%. Sequenced: peripheral blood. The receptors come from a woman older than 75 with active or convalescent COVID-19.

J is TRBJ1-4 and V is TRBV3-1 (or the pseudogene TRBV3-2), with a possible D match to TRBD1 (5 bases). Trimming took off 5 bases at V and 3 bases at J, with 16 bases between the two ends. This CDR3 is 16 amino acids long. Per the germline V gene, CDR1 is LGHDT and CDR2 is YNNKEL (reference sequence). The CDR3 reads CASSFSQSRANEKLFF. CDR3 sequence (DNA): TGTGCCAGCAGCTTTTCGCAGAGCAGGGCTAATGAAAAACTGTTTTTT.

The rearrangement uses TRBV19 and TRBJ2-1, with 11 bases identical to TRBD1. From germline, CDR1 is LNHDA and CDR2 SQIVND (reference sequence). CDR3 length: 16 residues. J was trimmed by 9 bases and V by 7 bases; bases with no gene match: 14. CDR3: CASTDRGQGRFGEQFF. The CDR3 nucleotides read TGTGCCAGTACGGACAGGGGGCAGGGTCGCTTTGGTGAGCAGTTCTTC.

The chain recombines TRBV19 with TRBJ1-1; 8 nucleotides align to TRBD1. The CDR3 consists of 15 residues. V was pared by 3 bases and J by 0 bases, with 3 bases of the junction left unmatched. Germline V gives CDR1 LNHDA, CDR2 SQIVND (reference sequence). For the CDR3, the DNA is TGTGCCAGTAGTATTTGGGACAGGTTGAACACTGAAGCTTTCTTT. Translation: CASSIWDRLNTEAFF.

The chain carries TRBV27 and TRBJ2-3, with 8 bases fitting TRBD2. This CDR3 comprises 20 residues. With 11 bases clipped from V and 2 bases from J, the junction kept 27 bases outside the gene matches. Per germline, CDR1 MNHEY and CDR2 SMNVEV (reference sequence). Here the CDR3 reads CAGPCTAPSTGGRDTDTQYF. In DNA, the CDR3 is TGTGCCGGGCCTTGTACCGCCCCATCGACGGGGGGGCGAGACACAGATACGCAGTATTTT.

This chain connects TRBV14 to TRBJ1-2; D remains ambiguous. This CDR3 region has 12 residues. V lost 0 bases and J 7 bases, leaving 6 bases between the germline ends. Germline V lookup: CDR1 SGHDN, CDR2 FVKESK. The CDR3 DNA is TGTGCCAGCAGCCAAGATTTATTTGGCTACACCTTC. It yields the protein CASSQDLFGYTF.

A word on this clone: Other nucleotide sequences in the sample specify the same CDR3. The chain couples TRBV6-1 to TRBJ1-1; D call uncertain. V was cut by 3 bases and J by 1 base, with 6 bases left in between. Germline lookup yields CDR1 MNHNS and CDR2 SASEGT. There are 13 residues in the CDR3. The CDR3 nucleotides are TGTGCCAGCAGTGAGGGCCGGAACACTGAAGCTTTCTTT. Translation gives CASSEGRNTEAFF.

The CDR3 spells CASSQHRGAYEQYF. The CDR3 region has the DNA TGTGCCAGCAGTCAACACCGGGGGGCATACGAGCAGTACTTC. The rearrangement uses TRBV6-5 and TRBJ2-7, with D perhaps TRBD2 (7 bases). Germline V CDR1 and CDR2: MNHEY, SVGAGI. The CDR3 contains 14 residues. Deletions cut 5 bases from V and 4 bases from J, with 15 bases between.

This chain uses TRBV5-1 with TRBJ2-7; TRBD2 matches at 13 bases. The CDR3 consists of 12 residues. Trimming cost V 7 bases and J 7 bases; bases outside gene matches: 2. CDR1 and CDR2 (germline): SGHRS, YFSETQ. CDR3 region: CASRTSGSEQYF. The DNA for the CDR3 is TGCGCCAGCCGGACTAGCGGGAGTGAGCAGTACTTC.

The gene calls are TRBV5-1 and TRBJ2-1; tentatively, D is TRBD1 (6 bases). Per germline, CDR1 SGHRS and CDR2 YFSETQ. The CDR3 is made up of 13 amino acids. The V and J ends lost 4 bases and 9 bases respectively, with 14 bases between them. CDR3 loop: CASSPDRYGEQFF. As DNA, the CDR3 is TGCGCCAGCAGCCCCGACAGGTATGGTGAGCAGTTCTTC.

V and J are TRBV6-5 and TRBJ2-2; D possibly corresponds to TRBD1 (5 bases). Germline V gene data show CDR1 as MNHEY and CDR2 as SVGAGI. Trimming removed 1 base from V and 6 bases from J, with 9 bases in between. The CDR3 has 14 amino acids. CDR3 sequence: CASSYWQGSGELFF. The CDR3 bases are TGTGCCAGCAGTTACTGGCAGGGCTCCGGGGAGCTGTTTTTT.

The chain is built from TRBV12-2 and TRBJ2-2; the table's D call, TRBD1, has no DNA check behind it. TRBV12-2 is noted as a pseudogene. The length of the CDR3 is 15 residues. CDR3 sequence: CASRLTRWYTGELFF. The CDR3 bases are TGTGCAAGTCGCCTCACACGATGGTACACCGGGGAGCTGTTTTTT.

The chain employs TRBV5-4 and TRBJ1-2; TRBD1 matches at 11 bases. After removal of 2 bases from V and 6 bases from J, the junction contained 6 bases not matched to a gene. The CDR3 length is 15 residues. Germline CDR1 reads SGHNT; CDR2 reads YYREEE (reference sequence). For the CDR3, the DNA is TGTGCCAGCAGCTTAAGGGGGACAGGGGGTAATGGCTACACCTTC. This gives the protein CASSLRGTGGNGYTF.

This clone was counted a few times. The chain carries TRBV5-6 and TRBJ2-7; possibly TRBD1 for D (5 bases). Germline V gene data show CDR1 as SGHDT and CDR2 as YYEEEE. The CDR3 is made up of 14 amino acids. Trimming pared 1 base from V and 4 bases from J, leaving 12 bases between. DNA for the CDR3: TGTGCCAGCAGCTTGCAAGGGGCAGGGTACGAGCAGTACTTC. It yields the protein CASSLQGAGYEQYF.

V and J are TRBV10-1 and TRBJ2-1, with D maybe TRBD2 (5 bases). There are 13 residues in the CDR3. The V end was cut by 1 base, the J end by 7 bases, with 8 bases between. Germline V lookup: CDR1 WNHNN, CDR2 SYGVQD (reference sequence). CDR3 DNA sequence: TGCGCCAGCAGTGAGTGGACTCGGAATGAGCAGTTCTTC. This codes for CASSEWTRNEQFF.

The chain couples TRBV28 to TRBJ1-5; D gene ambiguous. In germline, CDR1 is MDHEN, CDR2 SYDVKM. The CDR3 runs 17 residues. Trimming stripped 3 bases from V and 0 bases from J, with 15 bases between. Written as DNA, the CDR3 is TGTGCCAGCAGTTTGGCCGGCAGGCGGGCTAGCAATCAGCCCCAGCATTTT. Residues: CASSLAGRRASNQPQHF.

This clone was counted between two and nine times. The chain carries TRBV19 and TRBJ1-2; D possibly corresponds to TRBD1 (6 bases). The CDR3 has 13 amino acids. Per the germline V gene, CDR1 is LNHDA and CDR2 is SQIVND (reference sequence). With 2 bases removed from V and 5 bases from J, the gap between germline ends came to 9 bases. DNA for the CDR3: TGTGCCAGTAGTATAACAGGGACGTATGGCTACACCTTC. Its translation: CASSITGTYGYTF.